This passage covers 23 T cell receptor beta chains from one sample sequenced in a study of technical replicates of blood from several donors. The table came from immunoSEQ multiplex PCR; TCRdb's copy has only in-frame clones and leaves some out. The sample records 74,000 or so clones, about 92% being singletons. Sequenced input: T cells isolated from PBMCs. These receptors originate from a human donor in good health.

This clone has just one count. DNA of the CDR3: TGTGCCAGCAGCTTAGTGACAAGCTCCTACAATGAGCAGTTCTTC. Translation: CASSLVTSSYNEQFF. The chain links TRBV11-2 to TRBJ2-1, with unresolved D. The germline gives CDR1 SGHAT, CDR2 FQNNGV. The CDR3 is 15 residues long. Trimming pared 1 base from V and 0 bases from J, leaving 7 bases between. Full variable domain (missing parts from reference TRBV11-2 and TRBJ2-1): EAGVAQSPRYKIIEKRQSVAFWCNPISGHATLYWYQQILGQGPKLLIQFQNNGVVDDSQLPKDRFSAERLKGVDSTLKIQPAKLEDSAVYLCASSLVTSSYNEQFFGPGTRLTVL.

The chain employs TRBV28 and TRBJ2-1; D possibly corresponds to TRBD2 (6 bases). The CDR3 is made up of 15 amino acids. Germline V gene lookup returns CDR1 MDHEN and CDR2 SYDVKM. With 5 bases removed from V and 1 base from J, the gap between germline ends came to 12 bases. CDR3 bases: TGTGCCAGCAGTGTTTCGGGAGAGTCCTACAATGAGCAGTTCTTC. It translates to CASSVSGESYNEQFF.

This clone came up once. The chain employs TRBV30 and TRBJ1-4; 10 bases map to TRBD1. CDR3 length: 12 residues. CDR1 is GTSNPN, CDR2 SVGIG, per germline (reference sequence). After removal of 5 bases from V and 12 bases from J, the junction contained 6 bases not matched to a gene. CDR3 sequence (DNA): TGTGCCTGGGGACAGGGGGTGGGAGAACTGTTTTTT. Translating it yields CAWGQGVGELFF.

The chain is built from TRBV18 and TRBJ2-7; a weak D match, TRBD2 (6 bases). V shed 6 bases and J shed 0 bases, with 9 bases lying between them. Germline lookup yields CDR1 KGHSH and CDR2 LQKENI. The CDR3 loop spans 13 amino acids. CDR3 in DNA: TGTGCCAGCTCTACGGGAGACTCCTACGAGCAGTACTTC. Encoded protein: CASSTGDSYEQYF.

The chain links TRBV9 to TRBJ2-3; TRBD2 matches at 11 bases. This CDR3 region has 15 residues. V shed 1 base and J 5 bases; nucleotides not matched to a gene: 3. Germline CDR1 and CDR2: SGDLS and YYNGEE. CDR3 nucleotides: TGTGCCAGCAGCGTAAGTACTAGCGGGGGAGATACGCAGTATTTT. This codes for CASSVSTSGGDTQYF.

This chain links TRBV10-1 with TRBJ2-2; D might be TRBD1 (6 bases). Germline CDR1 and CDR2: WNHNN and SYGVQD (reference sequence). This CDR3 comprises 17 residues. Trimming removed 4 bases from V and 0 bases from J, with 15 bases in between. The CDR3 region has the DNA TGCGCCAGCAGTGGCGAGACAGGTATCGCGAACACCGGGGAGCTGTTTTTT. Its protein product is CASSGETGIANTGELFF.

This clone was seen once. This sequence joins TRBV7-2 and TRBJ2-3; 8 nucleotides match TRBD2. The V gene's germline CDR1 is SGHTA and CDR2 FQGNSA. V lost 3 bases to trimming and J lost 2 bases; unmatched junction nucleotides: 4. CDR3 length equals 15 residues. The CDR3 sequence: CASSFGLAYTDTQYF. The CDR3 DNA follows: TGTGCCAGCAGCTTTGGACTAGCTTACACAGATACGCAGTATTTT.

The chain recombines TRBV2 with TRBJ2-7, with 8 positions matching TRBD2. The V gene's germline CDR1 is SNHLY and CDR2 FYNNEI. Trimming cost V 7 bases and J 7 bases; bases outside gene matches: 27. The CDR3 totals 19 residues. DNA for the CDR3: TGTGCCAGCAATGGGGGTAATCCAACAGCGGGAGAATTTCCACAGGAGCAGTACTTC. This codes for CASNGGNPTAGEFPQEQYF.

Only one count was recorded for this clone. This chain links TRBV28 with TRBJ2-6; 8 nucleotides align to TRBD1. CDR1 MDHEN and CDR2 SYDVKM come from the germline V gene. This CDR3 comprises 17 residues. The ends lost 3 bases at V and 0 bases at J; junction bases unmatched: 4. The CDR3 DNA sequence: TGTGCCAGCAGTTTGGGGGGACAGGTCTCTGGGGCCAACGTCCTGACTTTC. It translates to CASSLGGQVSGANVLTF.

The V call is TRBV6-5, the J call TRBJ1-3, with 7 bases identical to TRBD1. Per the germline V gene, CDR1 is MNHEY and CDR2 is SVGAGI. The CDR3 is made up of 14 amino acids. J gave up 2 bases and V 8 bases, and 6 bases lay outside the gene matches. The CDR3 coding sequence is TGTGCCAGCGCCTCCGGGACAGCTGGAAACACCATATATTTT. Amino acid sequence: CASASGTAGNTIYF.

The V and J genes are TRBV27 and TRBJ2-1, with D maybe TRBD1 (6 bases). CDR1 and CDR2 from the germline V gene are MNHEY and SMNVEV (reference sequence). V was cut by 6 bases and J by 2 bases, with 14 bases left in between. The length of the CDR3 is 15 residues. CDR3 nucleotides: TGTGCCAGCAGCCTAGGGGGACCCGCCTACAATGAGCAGTTCTTC. Residues: CASSLGGPAYNEQFF.

The sample holds one count of this clone. The rearrangement links TRBV1 to TRBJ2-7; the DNA was not compared with TRBD2, the D call given in the table. TRBV1 is listed as a pseudogene. The CDR3 runs to 16 residues. CDR3: CTSSHASGVPSYEQYF. CDR3 DNA: TGCACCAGCAGCCACGCGAGCGGGGTACCCTCCTACGAGCAGTACTTC.

V gene TRBV11-2 combines with J gene TRBJ1-1, with a possible D match to TRBD1 (5 bases). The CDR3 consists of 12 residues. V was shortened by 0 bases and J by 13 bases, with 12 bases between the two germline ends. The germline gives CDR1 SGHAT, CDR2 FQNNGV. CDR3 protein: CASSLDRSQGFF. The CDR3 coding sequence is TGTGCCAGCAGCTTAGACAGGTCCCAGGGTTTCTTT.

The chain couples TRBV19 to TRBJ2-7; 13 bases line up with TRBD2. CDR1 is LNHDA and CDR2 is SQIVND in the germline V gene (reference sequence). V lost 5 bases and J lost 2; bases outside the gene matches: 3. The CDR3 runs 15 residues. The CDR3 DNA reads TGTGCCAGTAGTCCCGGACTAGCGGGGGCCTACGAGCAGTACTTC. This gives the protein CASSPGLAGAYEQYF.

Only a few counts were recorded for this clone. The gene calls are TRBV30 and TRBJ1-1; tentatively, D is TRBD1 (5 bases). In germline, CDR1 is GTSNPN, CDR2 SVGIG (reference sequence). V lost 3 bases to trimming and J lost 0 bases, with 8 bases between them. The CDR3 consists of 13 residues. CDR3 loop: CAWRGPLNTEAFF. The CDR3 DNA is TGTGCCTGGAGGGGGCCTTTGAACACTGAAGCTTTCTTT.

The rearrangement uses TRBV5-4 and TRBJ2-3; no firm D call. CDR1 and CDR2 from the germline V gene are SGHNT and YYREEE (reference sequence). The CDR3 consists of 13 residues. The germline V and J ends were trimmed by 2 bases and 6 bases, with 10 bases remaining between them. The CDR3 is CASSFPSQDTQYF. CDR3 in DNA: TGTGCCAGCAGCTTCCCTAGTCAGGATACGCAGTATTTT.

In nucleotides, the CDR3 is TGTGCCAGCAGCGAGACTAGCTACGTTACCGGGGAGCTGTTTTTT. It specifies CASSETSYVTGELFF. This chain joins TRBV9 and TRBJ2-2, with 7 positions matching TRBD2. V gave up 3 bases and J gave up 5 bases; unmatched junction bases: 7. Germline loops: CDR1 SGDLS, CDR2 YYNGEE. The CDR3 loop spans 15 amino acids. The whole variable domain, remainder taken from reference TRBV9 and TRBJ2-2, is DSGVTQTPKHLITATGQRVTLRCSPRSGDLSVYWYQQSLDQGLQFLIQYYNGEERAKGNILERFSAQQFPDLHSELNLSSLELGDSALYFCASSETSYVTGELFFGEGSRLTVL.

This chain joins TRBV28 and TRBJ2-1, with a tentative D call TRBD1 (6 bases). The germline V gene encodes CDR1 MDHEN and CDR2 SYDVKM. The CDR3 consists of 11 residues. V lost 1 base and J lost 12, with 7 bases in between. The CDR3 DNA follows: TGTGCCAGCAGTTTATCAGGGGTGCAGTTCTTC. It yields the protein CASSLSGVQFF. Full variable domain (rest looked up from reference TRBV28 and TRBJ2-1): DVKVTQSSRYLVKRTGEKVFLECVQDMDHENMFWYRQDPGLGLRLIYFSYDVKMKEKGDIPEGYSVSREKKERFSLILESASTNQTSMYLCASSLSGVQFFGPGTRLTVL.

The V and J genes are TRBV29-1 and TRBJ2-1; tentatively, D is TRBD2 (5 bases). V shed 1 base and J shed 6 bases, with 10 bases lying between them. From germline, CDR1 is SQVTM and CDR2 ANQGSEA. This CDR3 spans 13 amino acids. CDR3 sequence: CSVEAHGVNEQFF. The CDR3 nucleotides are TGCAGCGTTGAAGCTCACGGGGTCAATGAGCAGTTCTTC.

The rearrangement links TRBV19 to TRBJ1-5; no reliable D call. Trimming left V 0 bases short and J 6 bases short, with 3 bases between. The CDR3 loop spans 12 amino acids. CDR1 and CDR2 from the germline V gene are LNHDA and SQIVND (reference sequence). CDR3 protein: CASSIDLQPQHF. DNA of the CDR3: TGTGCCAGTAGTATAGATCTTCAGCCCCAGCATTTT.

Written as DNA, the CDR3 is TGTGCCAGCTCACCACCGGTTACAGGGAACAATGAGCAGTTCTTC. It yields the protein CASSPPVTGNNEQFF. This chain connects TRBV18 to TRBJ2-1; possibly TRBD1 for D (6 bases). V was clipped by 0 bases and J by 5 bases, with 11 bases between them. This CDR3 is 15 amino acids long. Germline CDR1 and CDR2: KGHSH and LQKENI.

This clone was picked up a small number of times. The J gene is TRBJ2-7, the V gene TRBV25-1; D uncertain. Germline lookup yields CDR1 MGHDK and CDR2 SYGVNS. V dropped 0 bases and J dropped 4 bases, with 7 bases sitting between them. The CDR3 consists of 13 residues. The CDR3 here is CASSEYSRYEQYF. DNA for the CDR3: TGTGCCAGCAGTGAATACTCGAGATACGAGCAGTACTTC.

The V call is TRBV6-4, the J call TRBJ2-2, with 7 bases identical to TRBD2. In germline, CDR1 is MRHNA, CDR2 SNTAGT. J gave up 1 base and V 9 bases, and 5 bases lay outside the gene matches. This CDR3 has 14 residues. The CDR3 sequence is CASKRDGNTGELFF. In DNA, the CDR3 is TGTGCCAGTAAGCGGGACGGGAACACCGGGGAGCTGTTTTTT.